Below are 9 T cell receptor beta chains sequenced from a single sample in a study of prognosis after radiotherapy for stage I lung cancer. Template was genomic DNA; TCR beta CDR3 amplified in two multiplex PCR rounds. Individual primers that were specific to each TRBV and TRBJ gene served in first-round PCR. From the multiplex PCR reads, TCRdb called clonotypes with MiXCR, one entry per CDR3 protein. The repertoire holds approximately 17,000 distinct CDR3 sequences, with around 29% as singletons. Source: PBMCs, taken before or after stereotactic body radiation therapy (not recorded which). The receptors stem from a donor over 45 with non-small cell lung cancer.

This clonotype appeared many times. The chain links TRBV9 to TRBJ1-4; TRBD1 agrees at 8 bases. The ends lost 3 bases at V and 7 bases at J; junction bases unmatched: 8. The germline CDR1 and CDR2 sequences are SGDLS and YYNGEE. The CDR3 runs to 15 residues. CDR3 DNA sequence: TGTGCCAGCAGCGCAACAGGGGGAACGGGTGAAAAACTGTTTTTT. As protein: CASSATGGTGEKLFF.

Of note for this clonotype: A read error likely explains this, since a far larger clone differs by one base. The rearrangement uses TRBV7-8 and TRBJ1-6, with D perhaps TRBD1 (5 bases). In germline, CDR1 is SGHVS, CDR2 FQNEAQ. The CDR3 runs to 13 residues. Trimming took off 6 bases at V and 8 bases at J, with 11 bases between the two ends. CDR3 coding DNA: TGTGCCAGCAGACGGGGGTCAGATTCACCCCTCCACTTT. Translated, it gives CASRRGSDSPLHF.

This clonotype was seen repeatedly, ten times or more. The CDR3: CASSQRSGTGTGELFF. The CDR3 DNA follows: TGTGCCAGCAGCCAGAGGAGCGGGACCGGCACCGGGGAGCTGTTTTTT. The chain recombines TRBV3-1 with TRBJ2-2, with TRBD2 matching 7 bases. This CDR3 comprises 16 residues. V was clipped by 3 bases and J by 4 bases; unmatched bases: 8. Germline V gene data show CDR1 as LGHDT and CDR2 as YNNKEL (reference sequence).

This clonotype has ten or more counts. This rearrangement joins TRBV6-1 to TRBJ1-5; D remains unclear. From germline, CDR1 is MNHNS and CDR2 SASEGT. The germline V and J ends were trimmed by 5 bases and 4 bases, with 12 bases remaining between them. This CDR3 spans 14 amino acids. Here the CDR3 DNA reads TGTGCCAGCAGTACTAAAGCGGGAAATCAGCCCCAGCATTTT. Its protein product is CASSTKAGNQPQHF.

The chain joins TRBV7-9 to TRBJ2-7; tentatively, D is TRBD2 (7 bases). Germline values: CDR1 SEHNR, CDR2 FQNEAQ (reference sequence). The CDR3 length is 14 residues. V lost 5 bases, J lost 6 bases, and 17 bases lay in between. The CDR3 loop reads CASSPRGGGGEQYF. The CDR3 coding sequence is TGTGCCAGCAGCCCCAGGGGAGGGGGTGGCGAGCAGTACTTC.

This clonotype was seen ten or more times. The chain employs TRBV20-1 and TRBJ2-5; TRBD2 agrees at 10 bases. The CDR3 extends over 16 amino acids. Germline-derived CDR1 and CDR2 are DFQATT and SNEGSKA (reference sequence). V trimming: 6 bases; J trimming: 0 bases; junction bases outside the gene matches: 10. DNA of the CDR3: TGCAGTGCCATACCATGGACTAGCGGCTACCAAGAGACCCAGTACTTC. Protein product: CSAIPWTSGYQETQYF.

A remark on this clonotype: A far larger clone is one nucleotide away, so this likely arose from a read error. The chain uses TRBV27 and TRBJ2-1, with 11 nucleotides matching TRBD2. The CDR3 consists of 17 residues. The germline CDR1 and CDR2 sequences are MNHEY and SMNVEV (reference sequence). The DNA of the CDR3 is TGTGCCAGCAGTTTACGGACCGGACTAGCGGGCTACAATGATCAGTTCTTC. Its translation is CASSLRTGLAGYNDQFF.

This clonotype occurred many times. V gene TRBV20-1 combines with J gene TRBJ2-1; tentative D call: TRBD2 (6 bases). V lost 1 base and J lost 1, with 20 bases in between. This CDR3 has 18 amino acids. Germline values: CDR1 DFQATT, CDR2 SNEGSKA (reference sequence). The CDR3 DNA reads TGCAGTGCTAGAGGGGTCGGCAAACCGGGGGATTCCTACAATGAGCAGTTCTTC. This codes for CSARGVGKPGDSYNEQFF.

Concerning this clonotype itself: A much larger clone lies one base from this, so it may be a read error. The chain has TRBV6-5 and TRBJ1-4; D uncertain. V gave up 4 bases and J gave up 8 bases, with 17 bases separating them. Germline loops: CDR1 MNHEY, CDR2 SVGAGI. The CDR3 is 15 residues long. This chain's CDR3 is CASSFTLTGWEKLFF. The CDR3 DNA reads as TGTGCCAGCAGTTTCACCCTCACTGGGTGGGAAAAACTGTTTTTT.